Listed below are T cell receptor beta chains from one sample, sequenced in a study of cytomegalovirus exposure and HLA in healthy donors. Profiling relied on immunoSEQ multiplex PCR, and the TCRdb table lists in-frame clones only, not all of them. The table shows more than 150,000 clones, with approximately 82% occurring only once. Material for sequencing was PBMCs. These receptors came from a woman aged 45-60 years in good health and CMV-seropositive. CDR3s include the opening cysteine and the closing phenylalanine or tryptophan. A D gene is named only where the DNA matches it firmly. The size field is filled for only some rows; it gives once, few, many or a size class.

>TRBD1|NA|TRBJ2-7|TRBV18
CASSLGQGAPYEQYF
TGTGCCAGCTCACTGGGACAGGGAGCTCCCTACGAGCAGTACTTC
>NA|NA|TRBJ1-3|TRBV2
CASRPQGTGNTIYF
TGTGCCAGCAGACCCCAGGGAACAGGAAACACCATATATTTT
>TRBD1|NA|TRBJ1-4|TRBV5-8
CASSRGTGKEKLFF
TGTGCCAGCAGCCGCGGGACAGGCAAAGAAAAACTGTTTTTT
>NA|NA|TRBJ1-5|TRBV27
CASSPEGEGADYSNQPQHF
TGTGCCAGCAGTCCCGAGGGGGAGGGCGCCGATTATAGCAATCAGCCCCAGCATTTT
>NA|NA|TRBJ1-1|TRBV19
CASRPGRGGDTEAFF
TGTGCCAGTAGACCGGGACGGGGAGGTGACACTGAAGCTTTCTTT
>NA|NA|TRBJ1-1|TRBV9
CASSVGLGRGTEAFF
TGTGCCAGCAGCGTAGGGTTAGGGCGAGGGACTGAAGCTTTCTTT
>TRBD1|NA|TRBJ2-7|TRBV10-2
CASTTGAYEQYF
TGCGCCAGCACAACAGGGGCATACGAGCAGTACTTC
>NA|NA|TRBJ1-1|TRBV14
CASSQGLVTEAFF
TGTGCCAGCAGCCAAGGGCTGGTTACTGAAGCTTTCTTT
>NA|few|TRBJ1-5|TRBV30
CAWSLGSSSNQPQHF
TGTGCCTGGAGTCTAGGCAGTTCTAGCAATCAGCCCCAGCATTTT
>TRBD1|once|TRBJ2-2|TRBV7-9
CASSVGQTETGELFF
TGTGCCAGCAGCGTGGGACAGACGGAAACCGGGGAGCTGTTTTTT
>NA|NA|TRBJ2-1|TRBV2
CASSGDKDRSYNEQFF
TGTGCCAGCAGCGGGGACAAAGATCGTTCCTACAATGAGCAGTTCTTC
>TRBD1|NA|TRBJ2-1|TRBV19
CASRGQGPPQQFF
TGTGCCAGTAGAGGACAGGGTCCCCCTCAGCAGTTCTTC
>TRBD1|NA|TRBJ2-7|TRBV29-1
CSAATGAGSYEQYF
TGCAGCGCCGCGACAGGGGCAGGGTCCTACGAGCAGTACTTC
>NA|few|TRBJ1-2|TRBV19
CASTPLSRRNYGYTF
TGTGCCAGTACCCCTTTGAGTCGTAGAAACTATGGCTACACCTTC
>TRBD2|NA|TRBJ2-7|TRBV2
CASRELAGTPYEQYF
TGTGCCAGCAGGGAACTAGCGGGGACCCCCTACGAGCAGTACTTC
>NA|few|TRBJ2-7|TRBV5-4
CASSPLHAGEQYF
TGTGCCAGCAGCCCCTTGCACGCGGGCGAGCAGTACTTC
>NA|NA|TRBJ2-1|TRBV2
CASSEDRVGVSNEQFF
TGTGCCAGCAGTGAAGACAGGGTGGGGGTTTCGAATGAGCAGTTCTTC
>TRBD1|NA|TRBJ1-2|TRBV13
CASSLGRGLNGYTF
TGTGCCAGCAGCTTGGGCAGGGGGCTGAATGGCTACACCTTT
>TRBD1|NA|TRBJ2-7|TRBV7-9
CSSSGRQGLMYEQYF
TGTTCCAGCAGCGGCCGACAGGGTCTAATGTACGAGCAGTACTTC
>NA|NA|TRBJ1-5|TRBV2
CASSYPSKGMDQPQHF
TGTGCCAGCAGCTACCCCAGCAAGGGGATGGATCAGCCCCAGCATTTT
>NA|NA|TRBJ2-3|TRBV5-1
CASSPWAGAGTDTQYF
TGCGCCAGCAGCCCCTGGGCGGGGGCGGGGACAGATACGCAGTATTTT
>TRBD1|NA|TRBJ2-7|TRBV11-1
CASSPQGIPYEQYF
TGTGCCAGCAGTCCACAGGGGATTCCCTACGAGCAGTACTTC
>NA|NA|TRBJ2-2|TRBV2
CASSGGQRTGELFF
TGTGCCAGCAGCGGAGGACAGCGCACCGGGGAGCTGTTTTTT
>NA|NA|TRBJ2-7|TRBV6-1
CASSLRAEQYF
TGTGCCAGCAGCCTCAGGGCCGAGCAGTACTTC
>NA|NA|TRBJ2-2|TRBV19
CASSQASNTGELFF
TGTGCCAGCTCACAGGCTTCGAACACCGGGGAGCTGTTTTTT
>TRBD1|NA|TRBJ1-6|TRBV10-3
CATAGTGDSPLHF
TGTGCCACCGCGGGAACAGGGGATTCACCCCTCCACTTT
>NA|NA|TRBJ1-5|TRBV19
CASSLGISGVGQPQHF
TGTGCCAGTAGTCTGGGGATTTCGGGGGTGGGTCAGCCCCAGCATTTT
>NA|once|TRBJ2-3|TRBV14
CASSQRDSPDTQYF
TGTGCCAGCAGCCAGAGGGACTCCCCAGATACGCAGTATTTT
>TRBD2|NA|TRBJ2-3|TRBV10-3
CAITPSGANTDTQYF
TGTGCCATCACTCCTAGCGGGGCCAACACAGATACGCAGTATTTT
>NA|NA|TRBJ2-7|TRBV10-3
CAISELFSYEQYF
TGTGCCATCAGTGAGTTATTCTCCTACGAGCAGTACTTC
>NA|few|TRBJ1-1|TRBV30
CAWKGAGHRMNTEAFF
TGTGCCTGGAAAGGGGCAGGTCACCGGATGAACACTGAAGCTTTCTTT
>TRBD2|few|TRBJ2-3|TRBV7-3
CASSPGLIEDTQYF
TGTGCCAGCAGCCCGGGACTAATTGAAGATACGCAGTATTTT
>TRBD1|NA|TRBJ1-3|TRBV4-2
CASSTTGAGNTIYF
TGTGCCAGCAGCACGACAGGGGCTGGAAACACCATATATTTT
>NA|NA|TRBJ2-1|TRBV18
CASSLRHPEQFF
TGTGCCAGCTCACTACGACACCCGGAGCAGTTCTTC
>TRBD1|NA|TRBJ1-5|TRBV7-2
CASSLNGQGNGQPQHF
TGTGCCAGCAGCTTAAACGGACAGGGGAACGGTCAGCCCCAGCATTTT
>TRBD1|NA|TRBJ1-1|TRBV7-2
CASSPQGGRAEAFF
TGTGCCAGCAGCCCACAGGGGGGTAGGGCTGAAGCTTTCTTT
>NA|NA|TRBJ2-3|TRBV4-3
CASSQAQGITDTQYF
TGCGCCAGCAGCCAAGCCCAGGGGATCACAGATACGCAGTATTTT
>TRBD2|NA|TRBJ2-7|TRBV25-1
CASTNGGAHEQYF
TGTGCCAGCACCAACGGGGGGGCCCACGAGCAGTACTTC
>TRBD1|NA|TRBJ1-1|TRBV27
CASRAFRTGMNTEAFF
TGTGCCAGCAGGGCCTTCCGGACAGGGATGAACACTGAAGCTTTCTTT
>NA|NA|TRBJ1-4|TRBV19
CATTGATNEKLFF
TGTGCCACAACAGGCGCAACTAATGAAAAACTGTTTTTT
>NA|NA|TRBJ2-2|TRBV7-9
CSSSRDTANTGELFF
TGTTCCAGCAGCCGGGACACCGCGAACACCGGGGAGCTGTTTTTT
>TRBD2|NA|TRBJ2-4|TRBV9
CASSEGRLANKNIQYF
TGTGCCAGCAGCGAGGGGAGACTAGCCAACAAAAACATTCAGTACTTC
>NA|NA|TRBJ1-2|TRBV6-1
CASTGQLHYGYTF
TGTGCCAGCACCGGACAGCTTCACTATGGCTACACCTTC
>TRBD2|NA|TRBJ2-5|TRBV9
CASSVIGTSGGETQYF
TGTGCCAGCAGCGTAATCGGGACTAGCGGTGGCGAGACCCAGTACTTC
>NA|NA|TRBJ1-2|TRBV5-1
CASSLDTYYGYTF
TGCGCCAGCAGCTTGGACACCTACTATGGCTACACCTTC
>NA|NA|TRBJ1-4|TRBV7-8
CASSPSGGNEKLFF
TGTGCCAGCAGCCCTAGCGGGGGTAATGAAAAACTGTTTTTT
>TRBD2|few|TRBJ2-1|TRBV7-8
CASSLEISGNNEQFF
TGTGCCAGCAGCTTAGAAATTAGCGGGAATAATGAGCAGTTCTTC
>NA|NA|TRBJ1-1|TRBV4-1
CASSQDPARASNTEAFF
TGCGCCAGCAGCCAAGATCCCGCCAGGGCCTCGAACACTGAAGCTTTCTTT
>TRBD1|NA|TRBJ1-2|TRBV11-2
CASSTDRAPVYGYTF
TGTGCCAGCAGTACCGACAGGGCTCCCGTCTATGGCTACACCTTC
>NA|NA|TRBJ1-1|TRBV6-5
CASSYGRGEAFF
TGTGCCAGCAGTTACGGTCGCGGCGAAGCTTTCTTT
>NA|once|TRBJ1-1|TRBV4-1
CASSQAPNLNTEAFF
TGCGCCAGCAGCCAAGCTCCTAATTTAAACACTGAAGCTTTCTTT
>TRBD1|once|TRBJ1-2|TRBV7-8
CASSLAVGTAYGYTF
TGTGCCAGCAGCTTAGCTGTCGGGACAGCGTATGGCTACACCTTC
>NA|few|TRBJ1-6|TRBV27
CASNYRQNYNSPLHF
TGTGCCAGCAATTATCGACAGAACTATAATTCACCCCTCCACTTT
>NA|NA|TRBJ1-3|TRBV27
CASSLSRGNTIYF
TGTGCCAGCAGTTTGTCCAGGGGAAACACCATATATTTT
>NA|NA|TRBJ1-1|TRBV21-1
CASSKEGTGVGTEAFF
TGTGCCAGCAGCAAAGAGGGGACAGGGGTGGGGACTGAAGCTTTCTTT
>TRBD1|NA|TRBJ2-3|TRBV10-1
CASSEGTGGADTQYF
TGCGCCAGCAGTGAAGGGACAGGGGGGGCAGATACGCAGTATTTT
>NA|NA|TRBJ1-2|TRBV13
CASSLDGGANYGYTF
TGTGCCAGCAGCTTAGACGGCGGGGCTAACTATGGCTACACCTTC